A single sample is the source of the 28 T cell receptor beta chains below, sequenced in a study of identical twins. In TCRdb, the 5' RACE reads were re-called with MiXCR into one record per CDR3 protein. In the table there are about 890,000 distinct CDR3 sequences, approximately 13% of which are singletons. This sample was shared with a second study, whose subject was yellow fever vaccine responses in identical twins.

The sequenced sample consisted of PBMCs. These receptors came from a woman aged 18-29 years in good health.

The V call is TRBV5-1, the J call TRBJ2-3; D gene unclear. Trimming left V 1 base short and J 2 bases short, with 17 bases between. The germline gives CDR1 SGHRS, CDR2 YFSETQ. This CDR3 is built from 17 residues. The CDR3 here is CASSLSSVRTDTDTQYF. CDR3 DNA sequence: TGCGCCAGCAGCTTGTCATCTGTGAGGACGGACACAGATACGCAGTATTTT.

The chain recombines TRBV2 with TRBJ2-7; 7 bases agree with TRBD2. V lost 9 bases to trimming and J lost 1 base; unmatched junction nucleotides: 12. CDR3 size: 15 residues. Germline V gene sequence: CDR1 SNHLY, CDR2 FYNNEI. The CDR3 loop is CASPLSGVPSYEQYV. In DNA, the CDR3 is TGTGCCAGTCCCTTAAGCGGGGTCCCTTCCTACGAGCAGTACGTC.

V gene TRBV20-1 combines with J gene TRBJ1-5; D call uncertain. V was cut by 0 bases and J by 4 bases, with 7 bases left in between. Germline CDR1 is DFQATT and CDR2 is SNEGSKA (reference sequence). The CDR3 has 13 residues. CDR3 nucleotide sequence: TGCAGTGCTAGAGAGGGCCAGAATCAGCCCCAGCATTTT. Protein product: CSAREGQNQPQHF.

The chain is built from TRBV29-1 and TRBJ2-3; 7 bases line up with TRBD1. J lost 2 bases, V lost 7 bases, and 9 bases had no gene match. The germline gives CDR1 SQVTM, CDR2 ANQGSEA. The CDR3 is made up of 14 amino acids. The DNA of the CDR3 is TGCAGCGCGACCGAGACAGGGTTCACAGATACGCAGTATTTT. Protein product: CSATETGFTDTQYF.

This clonotype appeared a few times. DNA of the CDR3: TGTGCCAGCACAACAAACCCGGGACAGGGGGCGCTTTACACCGGGGAGCTGTTTTTT. This encodes CASTTNPGQGALYTGELFF. V and J are TRBV6-4 and TRBJ2-2; 12 bases line up with TRBD1. Trimming at V came to 7 bases and at J to 3 bases, leaving 15 bases not matched to a gene. This CDR3 region has 19 residues. Germline CDR1 is MRHNA and CDR2 is SNTAGT.

This clonotype was seen more than once but under ten times. The chain joins TRBV15 to TRBJ2-3, with D maybe TRBD2 (6 bases). Germline values: CDR1 LNHNV, CDR2 YYDKDF (reference sequence). V was clipped by 0 bases and J by 5 bases, with 18 bases between them. The CDR3 runs 17 residues. The DNA of the CDR3 is TGTGCCACCAGCAGAGACGCGCAGGTTCCCGGGGGAGATACGCAGTATTTT. It yields the protein CATSRDAQVPGGDTQYF.

A few counts support this clonotype. The chain links TRBV12-3 or TRBV12-4 to TRBJ1-2; D is uncertain. The V end lost 10 bases, the J end lost 5 bases, and 23 bases lay between the germline ends. CDR3 length: 15 residues. CDR3 in DNA: TGTGCCATCCCCGATTATTTTGGACGGAGTTATGGCTACACCTTC. It yields the protein CAIPDYFGRSYGYTF.

This clonotype was detected only a few times. The genes are TRBV20-1 and TRBJ2-7; TRBD1 matches at 12 bases. Trimming took 8 bases from V and 4 from J; bases not matched to a gene: 6. Germline V CDR1 and CDR2: DFQATT, SNEGSKA (reference sequence). The CDR3 runs 13 residues. CDR3 protein: CSPGTGGLYEQYF. In DNA form, the CDR3 reads TGCAGTCCCGGGACAGGGGGCTTGTACGAGCAGTACTTC.

This clonotype was seen only a few times. V and J are TRBV7-9 and TRBJ2-1; 9 nucleotides line up with TRBD2. Germline-derived CDR1 and CDR2 are SEHNR and FQNEAQ (reference sequence). The CDR3 extends over 17 amino acids. Unmatched junction bases numbered 17, after V lost 7 bases and J lost 7 bases. The CDR3 DNA follows: TGTGCCAGCACCGCACCACAAGGTAATAGCGGGAGTAATGAGCAGTTCTTC. This codes for CASTAPQGNSGSNEQFF.

This clonotype was seen a few times. The V gene is TRBV7-3, the J gene TRBJ1-1; D is perhaps TRBD1 (5 bases). Germline V lookup: CDR1 SGHTA, CDR2 FQGTGA. The CDR3 extends over 14 amino acids. V lost 0 bases to trimming and J lost 6 bases, with 11 bases between them. Written as DNA, the CDR3 is TGTGCCAGCAGCTTAACGGGGACTGGGTCTGAAGCTTTCTTT. It translates to CASSLTGTGSEAFF.

This clonotype was seen a handful of times. The chain recombines TRBV7-9 with TRBJ2-1; D unresolved. Trimming shortened V by 2 bases and J by 9 bases, and 8 bases separated the two germline ends. The CDR3 runs to 12 residues. Germline CDR1 SEHNR, CDR2 FQNEAQ (reference sequence). CDR3 DNA: TGTGCCAGCAGCTTATCACCTATTGAGCAGTTCTTC. Translating gives CASSLSPIEQFF. The full variable domain, in which reference TRBV7-9 and TRBJ2-1 provide the parts outside the CDR3, is DTGVSQNPRHKITKRGQNVTFRCDPISEHNRLYWYRQTLGQGPEFLTYFQNEAQLEKSRLLSDRFSAERPKGSFSTLEIQRTEQGDSAMYLCASSLSPIEQFFGPGTRLTVL.

The CDR3 sequence is CASSQQGQETQYF. The CDR3 region has the DNA TGTGCCAGCAGTCAACAGGGGCAAGAGACCCAGTACTTC. This chain uses TRBV28 with TRBJ2-5, with 7 nucleotides matching TRBD1. This CDR3 contains 13 residues. From germline, CDR1 is MDHEN and CDR2 SYDVKM. Trimming removed 5 bases from V and 2 bases from J; junction bases left unmatched: 2.

The chain uses TRBV5-6 and TRBJ2-1, with D unclear. CDR1 is SGHDT and CDR2 is YYEEEE in the germline V gene. Trimming pared 2 bases from V and 9 bases from J, leaving 9 bases between. CDR3 length: 12 residues. CDR3 nucleotide sequence: TGTGCCAGCAGCTTCTCTATGACTGAGCAGTTCTTC. Translation gives CASSFSMTEQFF.

Many counts were recorded for this clonotype. This chain uses TRBV12-3 or TRBV12-4 with TRBJ2-1; unclear D gene. Trimming took off 7 bases at V and 6 bases at J, with 13 bases between the two ends. This CDR3 has 13 amino acids. The CDR3 here is CASTRPPGNEQFF. The CDR3 DNA follows: TGTGCCAGCACCAGACCCCCGGGCAATGAGCAGTTCTTC.

The V gene is TRBV5-6, the J gene TRBJ1-2; D gene uncertain. The CDR3 covers 14 residues. Trimming pared 4 bases from V and 4 bases from J, leaving 14 bases between. The germline V gene encodes CDR1 SGHDT and CDR2 YYEEEE. CDR3 loop: CASSPERVGYGYTF. The CDR3 DNA reads as TGTGCCAGCAGCCCGGAGAGGGTTGGCTATGGCTACACCTTC.

The chain is built from TRBV18 and TRBJ2-3; maybe TRBD2 (5 bases). Trimming took off 2 bases at V and 2 bases at J, with 14 bases between the two ends. Per the germline V gene, CDR1 is KGHSH and CDR2 is LQKENI. This CDR3 comprises 16 residues. The CDR3 DNA sequence: TGTGCCAGCTCACCAATAACTAGTGGCCTCACAGATACGCAGTATTTT. This translates into CASSPITSGLTDTQYF. The whole variable domain, remainder taken from reference TRBV18 and TRBJ2-3, is NAGVMQNPRHLVRRRGQEARLRCSPMKGHSHVYWYRQLPEEGLKFMVYLQKENIIDESGMPKERFSAEFPKEGPSILRIQQVVRGDSAAYFCASSPITSGLTDTQYFGPGTRLTVL.

The sample holds a few counts of this clonotype. The chain has TRBV11-3 and TRBJ2-1; 11 bases are shared with TRBD1. The CDR3 spans 13 residues. V lost 3 bases to trimming and J lost 13 bases; unmatched junction nucleotides: 5. The germline CDR1 and CDR2 sequences are SGHNT and YENEEA. The CDR3: CASSLGTGGFQFF. The CDR3 DNA is TGTGCCAGCAGCTTGGGGACAGGGGGATTCCAGTTCTTC.

This clonotype has only a few counts. This chain links TRBV20-1 with TRBJ1-5; D remains unclear. CDR1 DFQATT and CDR2 SNEGSKA come from the germline V gene (reference sequence). This CDR3 is built from 14 residues. With 0 bases removed from V and 0 bases from J, the gap between germline ends came to 6 bases. The CDR3 loop reads CSAREGSSNQPQHF. The DNA for the CDR3 is TGCAGTGCTAGAGAGGGTAGTAGCAATCAGCCCCAGCATTTT.

This chain links TRBV20-1 with TRBJ2-5; TRBD1 is a possible D gene (6 bases). V was cut by 5 bases and J by 5 bases, with 15 bases left in between. Germline CDR1 and CDR2: DFQATT and SNEGSKA (reference sequence). The CDR3 spans 13 residues. CDR3 DNA sequence: TGCAGTGCTTCACAGGGAACCTTTGAGACCCAGTACTTC. This gives the protein CSASQGTFETQYF.

This clonotype was picked up a small number of times. The V call is TRBV15, the J call TRBJ2-5; weak D call: TRBD2 (7 bases). The V gene's germline CDR1 is LNHNV and CDR2 YYDKDF (reference sequence). CDR3 length: 14 amino acids. Trimming took 6 bases from V and 5 from J, leaving 16 bases between them. The CDR3 coding sequence is TGTGCCACCAGTCAAGGGGGACTATTGGAGACCCAGTACTTC. Encoded protein: CATSQGGLLETQYF.

J is TRBJ2-7 and V is TRBV25-1, with 9 bases that match TRBD2. V lost 4 bases and J lost 7; bases outside the gene matches: 8. This CDR3 has 14 amino acids. Germline V gene sequence: CDR1 MGHDK, CDR2 SYGVNS. The CDR3 coding sequence is TGTGCCAGCAGTGTAGCTAGCGGGAAAAAGGAGCAGTACTTC. Translated, it gives CASSVASGKKEQYF.

J is TRBJ2-5 and V is TRBV7-8; 10 bases are a match to TRBD2. CDR3 length: 13 amino acids. CDR1 and CDR2 (germline): SGHVS, FQNEAQ. V trimming: 7 bases; J trimming: 9 bases; junction bases outside the gene matches: 8. The CDR3 loop is CASTGTSATAQYF. CDR3 sequence (DNA): TGTGCCAGCACCGGGACTAGCGCGACGGCCCAGTACTTC.

The V gene is TRBV12-3 or TRBV12-4, the J gene TRBJ2-5; perhaps TRBD1 as D (6 bases). The length of the CDR3 is 17 residues. Trimming left V 4 bases short and J 1 base short, with 19 bases between. The CDR3 bases are TGTGCCAGCAGTTCCCGGACCAGGGGCGCACCCCAAGAGACCCAGTACTTC. It specifies CASSSRTRGAPQETQYF.

The rearrangement uses TRBV28 and TRBJ2-4; TRBD1 or TRBD2 may be the D gene (6 bases each). The germline gives CDR1 MDHEN, CDR2 SYDVKM. This CDR3 contains 11 residues. V lost 6 bases and J 15 bases, leaving 15 bases between the germline ends. The CDR3 here is CASSRGTRGYF. The CDR3 DNA follows: TGTGCCAGCAGCCGCGGGACAAGAGGGTACTTC.

The rearrangement joins TRBV2 to TRBJ2-1; D perhaps matches TRBD2 (5 bases). CDR1 and CDR2 (germline): SNHLY, FYNNEI. The germline V and J ends were trimmed by 4 bases and 0 bases, with 10 bases remaining between them. The CDR3 extends over 15 amino acids. DNA for the CDR3: TGTGCCAGCAGTGTGGCTAGCCGCTCCTACAATGAGCAGTTCTTC. This codes for CASSVASRSYNEQFF.

This clonotype was observed a few times. The CDR3 protein is CSATGFTEAFF. The CDR3 coding sequence is TGCAGTGCAACAGGGTTCACTGAAGCTTTCTTT. J is TRBJ1-1 and V is TRBV20-1; maybe TRBD1 (6 bases). The germline V gene has CDR1 DFQATT and CDR2 SNEGSKA (reference sequence). The CDR3 spans 11 residues. The ends were cut back, 6 bases at V and 4 bases at J, with 9 bases in the middle.

The chain couples TRBV5-1 to TRBJ2-3; TRBD2 matches at 7 bases. The CDR3 is 16 amino acids. Germline CDR1 is SGHRS and CDR2 is YFSETQ. Trimming cost V 2 bases and J 4 bases; bases outside gene matches: 10. CDR3 in amino acids: CASSFVSSGIPDTQYF. CDR3 bases: TGCGCCAGCAGCTTCGTATCTAGCGGAATACCAGATACGCAGTATTTT. Looking up the rest from reference TRBV5-1 and TRBJ2-3 gives the full variable domain: KAGVTQTPRYLIKTRGQQVTLSCSPISGHRSVSWYQQTPGQGLQFLFEYFSETQRNKGNFPGRFSGRQFSNSRSEMNVSTLELGDSALYLCASSFVSSGIPDTQYFGPGTRLTVL.

The gene calls are TRBV5-1 and TRBJ2-3, with 7 bases matching TRBD2. Germline assignment: CDR1 SGHRS and CDR2 YFSETQ. CDR3 length: 18 amino acids. Trimming cost V 3 bases and J 3 bases; bases outside gene matches: 16. DNA for the CDR3: TGCGCCAGCAGCTCACACTGGACTAGTAGCCGATCAACAGATACGCAGTATTTT. Translation gives CASSSHWTSSRSTDTQYF.